The 7 T cell receptor beta chains presented below share a single source sample, sequenced in a study of cytomegalovirus exposure and HLA in healthy donors. PCR used 60 Vbeta primers and 13 Jbeta primers. Produced via immunoSEQ multiplex PCR; TCRdb's table is partial and in-frame only. The top ten clones hold roughly 4% of a sample with some 150,000 clones, 70% to 80% of them seen once. Sequencing was done on a sample of PBMCs. These receptors all stem from a human donor in good health.

The chain links TRBV5-4 to TRBJ2-5; possibly TRBD2 for D (6 bases). The CDR3 has 17 amino acids. Germline CDR1 reads SGHNT; CDR2 reads YYREEE (reference sequence). Trimming left V 2 bases short and J 3 bases short, with 20 bases between. Written as DNA, the CDR3 is TGTGCCAGCAGCTTATCTTATCGGACTAACGACAAAGAGACCCAGTACTTC. Residues: CASSLSYRTNDKETQYF. The full variable domain, completed using reference TRBV5-4 and TRBJ2-5, is ETGVTQSPTHLIKTRGQQVTLRCSSQSGHNTVSWYQQALGQGPQFIFQYYREEENGRGNFPPRFSGLQFPNYSSELNVNALELDDSALYLCASSLSYRTNDKETQYFGPGTRLLVL.

This clone was recorded a few times. The chain recombines TRBV27 with TRBJ2-6, with D possibly matching TRBD1 (5 bases). CDR1 is MNHEY, CDR2 SMNVEV, per germline (reference sequence). V gave up 4 bases and J gave up 3 bases, with 13 bases separating them. This CDR3 comprises 16 residues. The CDR3 loop is CASSSLRQNGANVLTF. For the CDR3, the DNA is TGTGCCAGCAGTTCCCTCAGACAGAATGGGGCCAACGTCCTGACTTTC.

Written as DNA, the CDR3 is TGTGCCAGCGTCTCCGGGATGGGAACTGAAGCTTTCTTT. This sequence encodes CASVSGMGTEAFF. The genes are TRBV7-9 and TRBJ1-1; D gene uncertain. CDR3 length: 13 residues. Germline loops: CDR1 SEHNR, CDR2 FQNEAQ (reference sequence). Trimming pared 8 bases from V and 5 bases from J, leaving 15 bases between.

This clone occurred many times. The chain combines TRBV6-4 with TRBJ2-1, with a weak D call TRBD2 (6 bases). Germline V gene lookup returns CDR1 MRHNA and CDR2 SNTAGT. V lost 6 bases, J lost 7 bases, and 16 bases lay in between. The CDR3 spans 14 residues. The CDR3 loop is CASSPSLGGNEQFF. The CDR3 bases are TGTGCCAGCAGCCCTTCGCTTGGGGGGAATGAGCAGTTCTTC.

The V gene is TRBV27, the J gene TRBJ1-1, with unresolved D. Germline-derived CDR1 and CDR2 are MNHEY and SMNVEV (reference sequence). The V and J ends lost 6 bases and 1 base respectively, with 12 bases between them. CDR3 length equals 14 residues. CDR3 sequence (DNA): TGTGCCAGCAGCTTTCTGGGCCCGAACACTGAAGCTTTCTTT. Encoded protein: CASSFLGPNTEAFF.

To note about this clone: The sample carries other DNA sequences with the same CDR3. The chain combines TRBV5-8 with TRBJ2-3; tentative D call: TRBD2 (5 bases). CDR3 size: 13 residues. Germline CDR1 is SGHTS and CDR2 is YDEGEE. Trimming removed 1 base at V and 3 bases at J, with 6 bases between. As DNA, the CDR3 is TGTGCCAGCAGCTTGAGAGGGACAGATACGCAGTATTTT. Translating it yields CASSLRGTDTQYF.

This chain uses TRBV19 with TRBJ2-3, with TRBD2 matching 7 bases. Germline assignment: CDR1 LNHDA and CDR2 SQIVND (reference sequence). CDR3 length: 16 amino acids. V shed 7 bases, J shed 2 bases, and the junction held 12 bases outside the gene matches. The CDR3 coding sequence is TGTGCCAGTACCGGTCCGGCTAGCGGTTACACAGATACGCAGTATTTT. Protein: CASTGPASGYTDTQYF.